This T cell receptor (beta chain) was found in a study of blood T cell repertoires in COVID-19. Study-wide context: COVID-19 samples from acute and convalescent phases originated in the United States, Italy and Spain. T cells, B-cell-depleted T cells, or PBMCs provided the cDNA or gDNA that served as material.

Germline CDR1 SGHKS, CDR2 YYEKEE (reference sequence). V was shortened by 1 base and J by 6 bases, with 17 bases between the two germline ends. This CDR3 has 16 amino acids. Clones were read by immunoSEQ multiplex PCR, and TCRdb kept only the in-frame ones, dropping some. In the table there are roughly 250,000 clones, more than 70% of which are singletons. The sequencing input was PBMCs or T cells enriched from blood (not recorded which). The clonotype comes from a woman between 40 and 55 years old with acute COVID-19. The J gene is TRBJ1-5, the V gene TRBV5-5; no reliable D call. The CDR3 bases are TGTGCCAGCAGCTTGAAAGGGTATGGAGGAAGTCAGCCCCAGCATTTT. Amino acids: CASSLKGYGGSQPQHF.